Below, 16 T cell receptor beta chains from the same sample are listed, as sequenced in a study of breast tumors, draining lymph nodes, adjacent tissues. Each CDR3 protein gets one entry after TCRdb re-called the multiplex PCR reads with MiXCR. The sample has 150,000 to 200,000 distinct CDR3 sequences, 33% seen once; the top ten hold over 3.5%. The lymph nodes were axillary draining lymph nodes from breast cancer patients. Sequencing was carried out using axillary lymph node tissue. These receptor sequences come from a female donor with breast cancer. Some clones in this sample may be carry-over from other donors' samples.

This clonotype was picked up many times. This sequence may be a read error, since a much larger clone differs from it by one base. Here the CDR3 omits its conserved ending phenylalanine or tryptophan, so a read error is the likely source. The genes are TRBV7-9 and TRBJ2-7, with 7 nucleotides matching TRBD2. J was trimmed by 6 bases and V by 5 bases; bases with no gene match: 10. This CDR3 is built from 14 residues. Germline values: CDR1 SEHNR, CDR2 FQNEAQ (reference sequence). The CDR3 DNA sequence: TGTGCCAGCAGCGAAGGTGCAGGGAGGGTCGAGCAGTACCTC. Its protein is CASSEGAGRVEQYL.

This clonotype was counted many times. This chain links TRBV9 with TRBJ2-2; tentatively, D is TRBD1 (6 bases). Trimming left V 0 bases short and J 5 bases short, with 14 bases between. Germline V CDR1 and CDR2: SGDLS, YYNGEE. The CDR3 loop spans 16 amino acids. CDR3 nucleotide sequence: TGTGCCAGCAGCGTAGTTCCTAGTCAGGGGACCGGGGAGCTGTTTTTT. It specifies CASSVVPSQGTGELFF.

The V and J genes are TRBV7-2 and TRBJ1-2; unclear D gene. The J call is uncertain, as TRBJ2-1 better fits the DNA end. This CDR3 comprises 13 residues. The V gene's germline CDR1 is SGHTA and CDR2 FQGNSA. CDR3 sequence: CASSSGANYEQFF. The CDR3 DNA reads TGTGCCAGCAGCTCCGGAGCTAACTATGAGCAGTTCTTC.

This clonotype has ten or more counts. The chain links TRBV7-2 to TRBJ1-3; tentatively, D is TRBD1 (6 bases). Germline V gene sequence: CDR1 SGHTA, CDR2 FQGNSA. The V end was cut by 2 bases, the J end by 4 bases, with 12 bases between. This CDR3 spans 15 amino acids. In DNA form, the CDR3 reads TGTGCCAGCAGCTTACGGGGGGGCCCCGGAAACACCATATATTTT. Translating it yields CASSLRGGPGNTIYF.

In this sample, this clonotype turned up many times. The J gene is TRBJ2-3, the V gene TRBV10-3; TRBD2 matches 8 bases. CDR1 and CDR2 (germline): ENHRY, SYGVKD. The CDR3 runs 18 residues. V was clipped by 4 bases and J by 3 bases; unmatched bases: 15. CDR3 protein: CAISGVGTSGRGTDTQYF. CDR3 DNA sequence: TGTGCCATCAGTGGCGTCGGGACTAGTGGGAGGGGAACAGATACGCAGTATTTT.

This clonotype appeared many times. The rearrangement uses TRBV5-5 and TRBJ1-4, with TRBD1 identical over 12 bases. V dropped 4 bases and J dropped 7; count of bases not matched to a gene: 5. CDR3 length: 15 amino acids. Germline CDR1 and CDR2: SGHKS and YYEKEE (reference sequence). The CDR3 DNA reads as TGTGCCAGCAGCAGCTCGGGACAGGGGGCTGAAAAACTGTTTTTT. This codes for CASSSSGQGAEKLFF.

Turning to this clonotype: Relative to the germline gene, one junction end is altered; a read error may explain this. The V and J genes are TRBV11-2 and TRBJ2-5; TRBD1 aligns across 10 bases. From germline, CDR1 is SGHAT and CDR2 FQNNGV. The CDR3 sequence is 14 residues long. This chain's CDR3 is CASSRTGTGETQYF. As DNA, the CDR3 is TGTGCCAGCAGCCGAACCGGGACAGGGGAGACCCAGTACTTT. Complete variable domain (other parts from reference TRBV11-2 and TRBJ2-5): EAGVAQSPRYKIIEKRQSVAFWCNPISGHATLYWYQQILGQGPKLLIQFQNNGVVDDSQLPKDRFSAERLKGVDSTLKIQPAKLEDSAVYLCASSRTGTGETQYFGPGTRLLVL.

The table lists this clonotype with a few counts. J is TRBJ2-7 and V is TRBV6-2 or TRBV6-3, with TRBD2 matching 9 bases. V shed 2 bases and J 2 bases; nucleotides not matched to a gene: 10. Germline assignment: CDR1 MNHEY and CDR2 SVGEGT. This CDR3 has 17 amino acids. CDR3 sequence reads: CASSYLMIAGATYEQYF. DNA of the CDR3: TGTGCCAGCAGTTACCTAATGATAGCGGGGGCAACCTACGAGCAGTACTTC.

In this sample, this clonotype turned up many times. The chain uses TRBV11-1 and TRBJ2-2, with D possibly being TRBD1 (6 bases). Trimming removed 3 bases at V and 3 bases at J, with 11 bases between. The CDR3 contains 15 residues. CDR1 is SGHAT and CDR2 is FQDESV in the germline V gene (reference sequence). The CDR3 DNA sequence: TGTGCCAGCAGCTTTTGGGGGCGGGACACCGGGGAGCTGTTTTTT. Translated: CASSFWGRDTGELFF.

This clonotype was recorded at least ten times. The rearrangement uses TRBV6-5 and TRBJ2-2; 8 positions match TRBD1. The CDR3 is 15 residues long. Trimming removed 5 bases from V and 3 bases from J; junction bases left unmatched: 5. Germline values: CDR1 MNHEY, CDR2 SVGAGI. This CDR3 reads CASSRQGSHTGELFF. CDR3 in DNA: TGTGCCAGCAGTCGACAGGGGTCTCACACCGGGGAGCTGTTTTTT.

This clonotype was seen more than once but under ten times. The V call is TRBV3-1, the J call TRBJ2-5, with D uncertain. V gave up 1 base and J gave up 5 bases, with 5 bases separating them. The germline gives CDR1 LGHDT, CDR2 YNNKEL (reference sequence). The CDR3 is 12 amino acids. In DNA form, the CDR3 reads TGTGCCAGCAGCCAAGTCTCGGAGACCCAGTACTTC. As protein: CASSQVSETQYF.

The chain links TRBV20-1 to TRBJ2-7, with a possible D match to TRBD2 (5 bases). CDR3 length: 14 residues. The germline V and J ends were trimmed by 3 bases and 6 bases, with 18 bases remaining between them. Germline V gene sequence: CDR1 DFQATT, CDR2 SNEGSKA (reference sequence). CDR3 sequence (DNA): TGCAGTGCTAGCTCCCGGACTGCGACCTCCGAGCAGTACTTC. It yields the protein CSASSRTATSEQYF.

The CDR3 DNA is TGTGCCAGCAGTGAAGAGTACATGGAATGGAACACTGAAGCTTTCTTT. Residues: CASSEEYMEWNTEAFF. The gene calls are TRBV6-1 and TRBJ1-1; D gene uncertain. Deletions cut 1 base from V and 1 base from J, with 13 bases between. CDR1 is MNHNS, CDR2 SASEGT, per germline. This CDR3 is 16 amino acids long.

The V gene is TRBV19, the J gene TRBJ2-6; possible D gene TRBD2, 5 bases. V was shortened by 2 bases and J by 9 bases, with 8 bases between the two germline ends. CDR1 and CDR2 from the germline V gene are LNHDA and SQIVND (reference sequence). The CDR3 extends over 13 amino acids. CDR3 sequence (DNA): TGTGCCAGTAGTATAAGGGCGGGCAACGTCCTGACTTTC. This encodes CASSIRAGNVLTF.

In its sample, this clonotype was seen many times. The rearrangement joins TRBV12-5 to TRBJ2-5; the D gene is possibly TRBD2 (5 bases). CDR1 LGHNT and CDR2 FRNRAP come from the germline V gene. Deletions cut 2 bases from V and 3 bases from J, with 7 bases between. The CDR3 totals 13 residues. As DNA, the CDR3 is TGTGCTAGTGGTTTGAGGCGGGAAGAGACCCAGTACTTC. The encoded protein is CASGLRREETQYF.

This clonotype has a handful of counts. The CDR3 spells CASSLVGRARGEQYF. CDR3 DNA: TGTGCCAGCAGCTTAGTGGGCAGGGCGCGCGGCGAGCAGTACTTC. V is TRBV11-2 and J is TRBJ2-7, with D maybe TRBD1 (5 bases). There are 15 residues in the CDR3. CDR1 and CDR2 from the germline V gene are SGHAT and FQNNGV. V lost 1 base to trimming and J lost 6 bases, with 16 bases between them.